The 18 T cell receptor beta chains listed next were all sequenced from one sample in a study of OX40 agonist ivuxolimab in advanced cancers. Assay: immunoSEQ multiplex PCR; the TCRdb copy retains only in-frame clones and omits some. The table has 80,000 to 100,000 clones, approximately 91% seen once; the top ten hold more than 0.25%. The sample in question was CD4+ or CD8+ T cells sorted from blood, obtained in a trial of the OX40 agonist ivuxolimab. These TCRs come from an adult with an advanced solid tumor such as melanoma, head and neck, liver or kidney cancer.

The V and J genes are TRBV7-3 and TRBJ2-1; a weak D match, TRBD2 (5 bases). The CDR3 covers 14 residues. Trimming stripped 5 bases from V and 7 bases from J, with 15 bases between. From germline, CDR1 is SGHTA and CDR2 FQGTGA. CDR3: CASSATVSGNEQFF. For the CDR3, the DNA is TGTGCCAGCAGCGCTACAGTCTCGGGGAATGAGCAGTTCTTC.

V gene TRBV7-9 combines with J gene TRBJ2-7; no definite D call. Germline V gives CDR1 SEHNR, CDR2 FQNEAQ (reference sequence). V was clipped by 4 bases and J by 5 bases, with 9 bases between them. The CDR3 has 12 residues. The CDR3 protein is CASSSLRDEQYF. As DNA, the CDR3 is TGTGCCAGCAGCTCGCTCCGGGACGAGCAGTACTTC.

The chain recombines TRBV28 with TRBJ2-3; 12 bases line up with TRBD2. Germline trimming cut 8 bases from V and 5 bases from J; bases unmatched to any gene: 2. Germline loops: CDR1 MDHEN, CDR2 SYDVKM. The CDR3 covers 13 residues. CDR3 sequence: CASSSGGEDTQYF. The CDR3 DNA follows: TGTGCCAGCTCTAGCGGGGGGGAAGATACGCAGTATTTT.

The CDR3 DNA follows: TGTGCCAGCAGTTCCTCCAGGGGGGGGCCGCAGACCCAGTACTTC. The encoded protein is CASSSSRGGPQTQYF. This chain uses TRBV28 with TRBJ2-5; D may be TRBD1 or TRBD2 (7 bases each). The length of the CDR3 is 15 residues. CDR1 and CDR2 (germline): MDHEN, SYDVKM. V lost 4 bases and J 6 bases, leaving 18 bases between the germline ends.

The J gene is TRBJ2-1, the V gene TRBV7-8; no definite D call. The germline gives CDR1 SGHVS, CDR2 FQNEAQ. V lost 2 bases and J 2 bases, leaving 7 bases between the germline ends. The CDR3 is made up of 14 amino acids. This CDR3 reads CASSLSVPYNEQFF. The CDR3 bases are TGTGCCAGCAGCTTATCGGTCCCCTACAATGAGCAGTTCTTC.

V and J are TRBV18 and TRBJ2-1, with D possibly being TRBD1 (5 bases). Germline loops: CDR1 KGHSH, CDR2 LQKENI. The CDR3 sequence is 15 residues long. The ends were cut back, 6 bases at V and 7 bases at J, with 19 bases in the middle. CDR3 DNA sequence: TGTGCCAGCTCCAGACGCAGGGAAGTTTGGAATGAGCAGTTCTTC. It specifies CASSRRREVWNEQFF.

The chain uses TRBV7-9 and TRBJ2-6; D gene unclear. Trimming took off 5 bases at V and 2 bases at J, with 13 bases between the two ends. The CDR3 has 16 amino acids. Germline-derived CDR1 and CDR2 are SEHNR and FQNEAQ (reference sequence). The CDR3 DNA sequence: TGTGCCAGCAGCCAAACGTTTGGGGCTGGGGCCAACGTCCTGACTTTC. Amino acids: CASSQTFGAGANVLTF.

This clone has only one observation. The J gene is TRBJ2-7, the V gene TRBV2; D perhaps matches TRBD1 (6 bases). CDR3 length: 15 amino acids. Germline V gene data show CDR1 as SNHLY and CDR2 as FYNNEI. Trimming shortened V by 4 bases and J by 2 bases, and 15 bases separated the two germline ends. The CDR3 nucleotides read TGTGCCAGCAGTGGGACCTGGACAGCCACCTACGAGCAGTACTTC. Protein product: CASSGTWTATYEQYF.

V gene TRBV10-3 combines with J gene TRBJ1-5; D remains ambiguous. The germline V gene has CDR1 ENHRY and CDR2 SYGVKD. V shed 3 bases and J shed 6 bases, with 9 bases lying between them. The CDR3 covers 13 residues. The DNA of the CDR3 is TGTGCCATCAGTGAAGGTGCGCGTCAGCCCCAGCATTTT. It codes for CAISEGARQPQHF.

This rearrangement joins TRBV21-1 to TRBJ2-2; the listed D gene, TRBD2, was not tested against the DNA. TRBV21-1 is a known pseudogene. This CDR3 is built from 18 residues. The CDR3 spells CASSPSRPAGVGAGELFF. Written as DNA, the CDR3 is TGTGCCAGCAGCCCCTCGCGTCCTGCGGGAGTCGGAGCCGGGGAGCTGTTTTTT.

The chain links TRBV18 to TRBJ2-5; 8 nucleotides match TRBD2. Germline CDR1 and CDR2: KGHSH and LQKENI. The CDR3 spans 14 residues. The J segment lost 5 bases and the V segment lost 2 bases, leaving 4 bases of the junction unmatched. The CDR3: CASSPGTSIETQYF. The CDR3 DNA sequence: TGTGCCAGCTCACCAGGGACTAGTATTGAGACCCAGTACTTC.

J is TRBJ2-3 and V is TRBV5-8; D is ambiguous. This CDR3 comprises 14 residues. Trimming removed 2 bases at V and 1 base at J, with 8 bases between. Looked up from germline, CDR1 is SGHTS and CDR2 is YDEGEE. In DNA, the CDR3 is TGTGCCAGCAGCTTCAGCCTGGGCACAGATACGCAGTATTTT. Protein: CASSFSLGTDTQYF.

V usage is TRBV6-5 and J usage is TRBJ2-2, with TRBD2 matching 8 bases. The J segment lost 7 bases and the V segment lost 2 bases, leaving 6 bases of the junction unmatched. CDR1 and CDR2 from the germline V gene are MNHEY and SVGAGI. The CDR3 covers 15 residues. The CDR3 sequence: CASSYAGGFHGELFF. CDR3 in DNA: TGTGCCAGCAGTTACGCGGGAGGATTCCACGGGGAGCTGTTTTTT.

This chain links TRBV5-1 with TRBJ2-5; TRBD2 agrees at 9 bases. CDR1 and CDR2 (germline): SGHRS, YFSETQ. This CDR3 comprises 14 residues. J gave up 4 bases and V 2 bases, and 3 bases lay outside the gene matches. In DNA, the CDR3 is TGCGCCAGCAGCTTTCAGACTAGCGGAGAGACCCAGTACTTC. This encodes CASSFQTSGETQYF.

This clone has more than one count but fewer than ten. The rearrangement joins TRBV20-1 to TRBJ2-7; 7 nucleotides match TRBD1. The CDR3 length is 11 residues. The ends lost 8 bases at V and 2 bases at J; junction bases unmatched: 3. The germline V gene has CDR1 DFQATT and CDR2 SNEGSKA (reference sequence). DNA for the CDR3: TGCAGTCTAGGGGGCACCTACGAGCAGTACTTC. As protein: CSLGGTYEQYF.

The genes are TRBV19 and TRBJ1-4, with 8 positions matching TRBD1. The germline gives CDR1 LNHDA, CDR2 SQIVND (reference sequence). The CDR3 is made up of 15 amino acids. With 3 bases clipped from V and 3 bases from J, the junction kept 3 bases outside the gene matches. CDR3 in DNA: TGTGCCAGTAGTATTACGGGACAGGCTAATGAAAAACTGTTTTTT. Protein sequence: CASSITGQANEKLFF.

Here the CDR3 DNA reads TGTGCCAGCTCACCTGGGGGGGATAAGGAGCAGTTCTTC. Its protein product is CASSPGGDKEQFF. V gene TRBV18 combines with J gene TRBJ2-1, with 7 bases matching TRBD2. There are 13 residues in the CDR3. CDR1 is KGHSH, CDR2 LQKENI, per germline. Germline trimming cut 3 bases from V and 10 bases from J; bases unmatched to any gene: 6.

This rearrangement joins TRBV27 to TRBJ2-7; D perhaps matches TRBD1 (5 bases). Germline V lookup: CDR1 MNHEY, CDR2 SMNVEV (reference sequence). The CDR3 totals 18 residues. V lost 4 bases and J 3 bases, leaving 25 bases between the germline ends. CDR3 sequence: CASSSRTPALGVSYEQYF. CDR3 coding DNA: TGTGCCAGCAGTTCCCGGACGCCAGCCCTAGGGGTGAGCTACGAGCAGTACTTC.